Listed here is a single T cell receptor (beta chain). This clone was observed a handful of times. Its antigen is unknown. There are no base qualities to consult, and no much larger clone falls within one base. All of the isolated RNA was reverse transcribed with the High Capacity cDNA Reverse Transcription Kit, so expressed TCRB transcripts were sequenced. Naive, central memory and regulatory T cell samples underwent deep immunoSEQ sequencing, averaging around 3.6 million total reads per sample. Sorted cells were lysed in RLT buffer, and RNA was extracted using DNase-treated RNeasy Micro or Mini kits according to cell number. To prevent cross-contamination, each cell subset was processed individually, whereas patient and healthy donor samples were processed jointly. Using the immunoSEQ multiplex PCR, TCRB sequences were amplified from cDNA into 87-bp fragments spanning the CDR3 region. Amplicons were sequenced on the Illumina HiSeq platform. The source study handled its data this way. Synthetic template baselines were used to correct PCR bias computationally, reads within Hamming distance 2 were collapsed together, and singletons that could not be merged were discarded. Reads were aligned to IMGT to assign V, D and J genes, CDR3 length, and insertions or deletions at six rearrangement sites. Within each subset, clonotype counts were normalized to the number of sorted cells before true diversity and Gini coefficients were calculated with the tcR R package. The overlap coefficient, calculated on TCRB nucleotide sequences, was used to measure repertoire sharing. Out-of-frame TCRB sequences from naive cells were analyzed to stand in for the pre-selection repertoire. TCRdb stores this immuneACCESS table with in-frame sequences only. Part of the clones is absent; in the studies checked, under half of the shortfall reflects unresolved V genes, and no reason is known for the rest. The DNA gave D and trimming, while V, J and clone size come from that table. This sample has hundreds of thousands of clones in its table, and roughly 17% of those were observed once. The ten largest clonotypes hold 0.023% of the sample.

The CDR3 sequence holds 14 residues, the cysteine and phenylalanine included. Left in the record is the CDR3 DNA by itself, 42 bases read in frame from the first base. Per the germline V gene, SGHTA is the CDR1 and FQGNSA is the CDR2. Trimming accounts for 2 bases at V and 6 bases at J, while the number of junction bases matched to no gene is 4. These data are taken from a study of beta chain features in type 1 diabetes (dated by TCRdb to the late 2010s). Regarding the study in general: Mean age, gender distribution, total cell number and subset yield did not differ between patients and healthy donors. Across all samples, some 110,000,000 sorted cells were examined, and cell number per subset correlated strongly with RNA yield. The study compared the TCRB repertoires of sorted circulating CD4+ T cell subsets in recently diagnosed type 1 diabetes patients with those in matched healthy donors. Regulatory and stem cell-like memory subsets were isolated from only 8 patients and roughly 8 healthy donors, whereas naive and central memory subsets came from all 30 or so donors.

Overall results and qualifications from the work: Shorter templates might have been favored by PCR, but patient and control samples were amplified and corrected together, so both groups would have been affected equally by any skew. Patients with type 1 diabetes made fewer insertions and deleted more nucleotides at VDJ recombination sites, implying thymic rearrangement abnormalities. Naive, central memory and regulatory TCRB repertoires appeared more similar among patients than among healthy donors. A moderate but significant shortening of TCRB CDR3 length was observed in type 1 diabetes patients in all four CD4+ subsets. Because cDNA rather than genomic DNA was sequenced, highly expressing activated cells could have been over-represented, although no difference in activation and CD3 levels was found between groups. Because the HLA sub-analyses included only small numbers of individuals, any influence of HLA type on TCRB rearrangement was left unresolved.

From each donor, a single peripheral blood sample of 100 to 150 mL on average was drawn into heparinised tubes. Using a panel that included CD45RO, CCR7, CD25, CD127, CD95 and CD27, naive, central memory, regulatory and stem cell-like memory CD4+ T cells were sorted on a BD FACSAria II. Every sorted population had a purity above 95%. Right away, PBMCs were isolated by Lymphoprep density gradient centrifugation and were stained directly, with no culture step. So that batch effects would be minimized, each experiment stained and sorted samples in pairs, pairing one healthy donor with one patient. Specimen: naive CD4+ T cells from blood. The cell subset or site label here, explained by the study, means: true naive CD4+ T cells. The sequence came from a woman aged 18-29 years in good health. The chain is assembled from TRBV7-2 and TRBJ2-3, and 8 junctional nucleotides match TRBD2. The CDR3 sequence is CASSLQSGSDTQYF. The DNA sequence is given as TGTGCCAGCAGCTTACAGAGCGGGAGCGATACGCAGTATTTT.